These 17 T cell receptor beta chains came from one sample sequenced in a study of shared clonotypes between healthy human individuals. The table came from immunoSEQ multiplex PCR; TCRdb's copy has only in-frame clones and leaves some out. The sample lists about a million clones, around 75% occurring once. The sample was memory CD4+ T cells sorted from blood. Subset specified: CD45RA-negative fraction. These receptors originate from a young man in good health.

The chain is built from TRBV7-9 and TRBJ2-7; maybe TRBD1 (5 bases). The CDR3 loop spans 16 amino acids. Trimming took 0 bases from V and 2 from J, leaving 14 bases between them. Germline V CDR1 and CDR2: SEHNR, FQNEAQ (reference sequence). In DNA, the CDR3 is TGTGCCAGCAGCTTAGCGGGGCGGAGCGCACCCTACGAGCAGTACTTC. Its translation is CASSLAGRSAPYEQYF.

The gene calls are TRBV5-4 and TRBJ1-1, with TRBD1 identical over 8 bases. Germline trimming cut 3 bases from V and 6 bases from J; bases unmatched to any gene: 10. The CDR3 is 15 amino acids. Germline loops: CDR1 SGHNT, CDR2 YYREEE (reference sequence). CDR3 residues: CASSSSRQGSPEAFF. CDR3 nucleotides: TGTGCCAGCAGCTCTTCCCGACAGGGGAGCCCTGAAGCTTTCTTT.

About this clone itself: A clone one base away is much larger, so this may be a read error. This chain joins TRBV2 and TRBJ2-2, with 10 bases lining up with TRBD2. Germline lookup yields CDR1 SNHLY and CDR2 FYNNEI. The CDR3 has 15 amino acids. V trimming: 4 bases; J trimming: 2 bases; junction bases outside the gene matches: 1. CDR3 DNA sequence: TGTGCCAGCAGTGGGACTAGCGGAAACACCGGGGAGCTGTTTTTT. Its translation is CASSGTSGNTGELFF. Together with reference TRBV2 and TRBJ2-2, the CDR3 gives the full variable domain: EPEVTQTPSHQVTQMGQEVILRCVPISNHLYFYWYRQILGQKVEFLVSFYNNEISEKSEIFDDQFSVERPDGSNFTLKIRSTKLEDSAMYFCASSGTSGNTGELFFGEGSRLTVL.

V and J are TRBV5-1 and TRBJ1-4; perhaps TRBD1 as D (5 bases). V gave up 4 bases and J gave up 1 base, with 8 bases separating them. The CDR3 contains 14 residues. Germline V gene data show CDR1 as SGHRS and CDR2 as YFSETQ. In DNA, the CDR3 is TGCGCCAGCAGCCCGGGGCTAACTAATGAAAAACTGTTTTTT. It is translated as CASSPGLTNEKLFF.

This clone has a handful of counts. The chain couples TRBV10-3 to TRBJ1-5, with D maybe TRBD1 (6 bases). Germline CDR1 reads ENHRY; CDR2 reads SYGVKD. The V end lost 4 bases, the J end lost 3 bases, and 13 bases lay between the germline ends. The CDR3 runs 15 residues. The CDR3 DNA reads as TGTGCCATCAGTGCCTTGGACAGCTTCAATCAGCCCCAGCATTTT. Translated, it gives CAISALDSFNQPQHF.

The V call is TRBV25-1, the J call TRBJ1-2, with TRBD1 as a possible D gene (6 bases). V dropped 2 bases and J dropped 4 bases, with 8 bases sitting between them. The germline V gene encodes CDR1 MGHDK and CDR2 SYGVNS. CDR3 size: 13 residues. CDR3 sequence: CASSEDRSYGYTF. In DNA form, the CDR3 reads TGTGCCAGCAGTGAAGACAGGAGCTATGGCTACACCTTC.

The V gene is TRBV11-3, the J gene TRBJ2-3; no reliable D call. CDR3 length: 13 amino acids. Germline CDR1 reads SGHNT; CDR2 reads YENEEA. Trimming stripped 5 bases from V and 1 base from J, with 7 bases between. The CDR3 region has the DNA TGTGCCAGCAGCCGTCGGGGCACAGATACGCAGTATTTT. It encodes CASSRRGTDTQYF. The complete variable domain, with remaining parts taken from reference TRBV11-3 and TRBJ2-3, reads EAGVVQSPRYKIIEKKQPVAFWCNPISGHNTLYWYLQNLGQGPELLIRYENEEAVDDSQLPKDRFSAERLKGVDSTLKIQPAELGDSAVYLCASSRRGTDTQYFGPGTRLTVL.

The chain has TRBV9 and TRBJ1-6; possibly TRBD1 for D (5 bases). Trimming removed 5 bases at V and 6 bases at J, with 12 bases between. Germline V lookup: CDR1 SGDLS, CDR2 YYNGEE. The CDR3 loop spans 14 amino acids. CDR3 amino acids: CASRAGTVNSPLHF. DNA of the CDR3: TGTGCCAGCAGGGCAGGGACTGTTAATTCACCCCTCCACTTT.

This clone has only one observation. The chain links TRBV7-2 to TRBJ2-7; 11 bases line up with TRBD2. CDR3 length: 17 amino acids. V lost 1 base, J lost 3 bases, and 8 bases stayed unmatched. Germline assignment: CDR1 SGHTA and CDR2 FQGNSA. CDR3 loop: CASSLVILAGGVYEQYF. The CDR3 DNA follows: TGTGCCAGCAGCTTAGTTATCCTAGCGGGGGGAGTCTACGAGCAGTACTTC. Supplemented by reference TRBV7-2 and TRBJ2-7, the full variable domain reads GAGVSQSPSNKVTEKGKDVELRCDPISGHTALYWYRQSLGQGLEFLIYFQGNSAPDKSGLPSDRFSAERTGGSVSTLTIQRTQQEDSAVYLCASSLVILAGGVYEQYFGPGTRLTVT.

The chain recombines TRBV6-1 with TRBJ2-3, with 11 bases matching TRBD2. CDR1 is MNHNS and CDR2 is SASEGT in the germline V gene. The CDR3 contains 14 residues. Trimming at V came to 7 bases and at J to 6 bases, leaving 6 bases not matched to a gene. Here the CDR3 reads CASTGLAGGDTQYF. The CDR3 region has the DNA TGTGCCAGCACGGGGCTAGCGGGAGGTGATACGCAGTATTTT.

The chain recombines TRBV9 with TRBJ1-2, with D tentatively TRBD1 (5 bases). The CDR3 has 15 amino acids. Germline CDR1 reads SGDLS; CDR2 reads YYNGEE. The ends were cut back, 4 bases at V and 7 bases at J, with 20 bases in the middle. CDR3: CASSPGRRGVGGYTF. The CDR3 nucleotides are TGTGCCAGCAGCCCCGGGCGAAGAGGGGTGGGTGGCTACACCTTC.

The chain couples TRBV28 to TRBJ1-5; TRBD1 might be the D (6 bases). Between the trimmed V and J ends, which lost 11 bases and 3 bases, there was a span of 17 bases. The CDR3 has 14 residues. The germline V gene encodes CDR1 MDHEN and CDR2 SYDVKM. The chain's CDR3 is CAGSKGDNNQPQHF. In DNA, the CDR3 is TGTGCCGGAAGCAAGGGGGATAACAATCAGCCCCAGCATTTT. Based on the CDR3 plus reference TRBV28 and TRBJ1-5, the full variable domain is DVKVTQSSRYLVKRTGEKVFLECVQDMDHENMFWYRQDPGLGLRLIYFSYDVKMKEKGDIPEGYSVSREKKERFSLILESASTNQTSMYLCAGSKGDNNQPQHFGDGTRLSIL.

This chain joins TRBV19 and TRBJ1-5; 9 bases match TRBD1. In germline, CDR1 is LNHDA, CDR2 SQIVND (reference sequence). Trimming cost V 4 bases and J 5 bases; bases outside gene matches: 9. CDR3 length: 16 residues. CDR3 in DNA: TGTGCCAGTAGTACGGGGACAGGGAAGCTCCATCAGCCCCAGCATTTT. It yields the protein CASSTGTGKLHQPQHF.

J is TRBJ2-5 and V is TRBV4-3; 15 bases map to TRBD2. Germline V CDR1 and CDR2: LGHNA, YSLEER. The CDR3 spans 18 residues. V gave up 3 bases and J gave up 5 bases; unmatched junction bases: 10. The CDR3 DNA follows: TGCGCCAGCAGCCAGATGGTCGGGACTAGCGGGAGGATGGAGACCCAGTACTTC. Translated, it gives CASSQMVGTSGRMETQYF.

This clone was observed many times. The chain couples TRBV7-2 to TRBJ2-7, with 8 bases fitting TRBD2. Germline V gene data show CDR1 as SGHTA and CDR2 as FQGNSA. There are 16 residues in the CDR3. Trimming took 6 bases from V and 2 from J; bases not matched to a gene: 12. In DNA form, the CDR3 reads TGTGCCAGCAGTTATGGCCCAACTAGCGGACCCTACGAGCAGTACTTC. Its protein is CASSYGPTSGPYEQYF.

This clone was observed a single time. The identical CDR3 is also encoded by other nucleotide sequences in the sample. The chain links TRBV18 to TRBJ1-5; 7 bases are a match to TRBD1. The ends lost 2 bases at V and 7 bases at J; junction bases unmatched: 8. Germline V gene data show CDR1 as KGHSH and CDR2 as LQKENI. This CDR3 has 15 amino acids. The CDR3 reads CASSPLGGAGQPQHF. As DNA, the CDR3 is TGTGCCAGCTCACCATTAGGGGGCGCAGGCCAGCCCCAGCATTTT.

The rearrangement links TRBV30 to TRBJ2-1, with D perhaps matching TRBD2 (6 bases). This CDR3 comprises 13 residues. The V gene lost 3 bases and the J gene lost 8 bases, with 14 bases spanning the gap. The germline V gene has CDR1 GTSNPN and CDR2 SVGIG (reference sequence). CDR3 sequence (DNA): TGTGCCTGGAGCACATTCGGCGGGGATGAGCAGTTCTTC. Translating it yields CAWSTFGGDEQFF.